A selection of T cell receptor beta chains follows, all from one sample in a study of T cell repertoires in cytomegalovirus infection. TCRdb passed the reads through MiXCR, listing each CDR3 protein once. The table records fewer than 250,000 distinct CDR3 sequences, 20% to 25% of them present only once. The sample taken for sequencing was CD8+ T cells from PBMCs. The receptors shown here come from a human donor in good health (CMV status not recorded). Some clones in this sample may be carry-over from other donors' samples. Each CDR3 is given with its conserved first and last residue. D genes are given only for firm matches. Size tells how often a clone was seen (once, few, many) or the class of an expanded clone, and some rows leave it out.

TGTGCCAGCAGTCCCGCCGGGACAGGGTACGACGAGCAGTACTTC CASSPAGTGYDEQYF TRBJ2-7 TRBD1 - TRBV28
TGTGCCAGCAGCTTGTGGGACCACGAGCAGTACTTC CASSLWDHEQYF TRBJ2-7 - - TRBV5-6
TGTGCCAGCAGTGCTGCGACGTCCTACGAGCAGTACTTC CASSAATSYEQYF TRBJ2-7 - - TRBV2
TGTGCCAGCAGTGAAGGTGTTGGGACCTACGAGCAGTACTTC CASSEGVGTYEQYF TRBJ2-7 - - TRBV2
TGTGCCAGCAGCACCGGGACTAGCGGGGGGCCGTACAATGAGCAGTTCTTC CASSTGTSGGPYNEQFF TRBJ2-1 TRBD2 many TRBV7-6
TGTGCCAGCAGCTTTTCCGGGAATCAGCCCCAGCATTTT CASSFSGNQPQHF TRBJ1-5 - - TRBV7-8
TGTGCCAGCAGCCACCAACCGCGGGGGTGGACCAAAAACATTCAGTACTTC CASSHQPRGWTKNIQYF TRBJ2-4 TRBD2 - TRBV5-6
TGTGCCAGCATAGGGGGGATTTCCTACGAGCAGTACTTC CASIGGISYEQYF TRBJ2-7 - - TRBV28
TGTGCCAGCAGCTCCCCCGGGGGGGACAGGTCCTTACTCTCTGGAAACACCATATATTTT CASSSPGGDRSLLSGNTIYF TRBJ1-3 TRBD1 - TRBV7-9
TGTGCCAGCAGTAACTTACTAGAAGTCGTGGCAGATACGCAGTATTTT CASSNLLEVVADTQYF TRBJ2-3 - few TRBV27
TGTGCCAGTAGTATAGGCCCAACTAGACGTGGGGGGCCAGATACGCAGTATTTT CASSIGPTRRGGPDTQYF TRBJ2-3 - - TRBV19
TGTGCCAGCAGTTCGACGGTTACGAACACTGAAGCTTTCTTT CASSSTVTNTEAFF TRBJ1-1 - - TRBV5-5
TGTGCCAGCAGCGGCCGGGCCAACACTGAAGCTTTCTTT CASSGRANTEAFF TRBJ1-1 - - TRBV5-3
TGTGCCAGCAGCCCCGATTCACCCCTCCACTTT CASSPDSPLHF TRBJ1-6 - few TRBV2
TGTGCCAGCAGCTCTCCTCTGACAGGGAGTCAAAACGAGCAGTACTTC CASSSPLTGSQNEQYF TRBJ2-7 TRBD1 few TRBV7-6
TGTGCCAGCAGTAAATCCAATGAGCAGTTCTTC CASSKSNEQFF TRBJ2-1 - - TRBV12-3/TRBV12-4
TGCAGTGCTAGTGGGGGGGCGGGTATGAATGAGCAGTTCTTC CSASGGAGMNEQFF TRBJ2-1 - - TRBV20-1
TGTGCCAGCAGCTTACTTGACAGGCAGAATGAGCAGTTCTTC CASSLLDRQNEQFF TRBJ2-1 - many TRBV7-2
TGTGCCAGTTCACAGGGCCACGAGCAGTACTTC CASSQGHEQYF TRBJ2-7 - many TRBV12-3/TRBV12-4
TGTGCCAGCAGAGACCTTTCGGGGGAGGGAACTGAAGCTTTCTTT CASRDLSGEGTEAFF TRBJ1-1 - few TRBV6-4
TGTGCCAGCAGCTCCCGATCCGAGCGTGAAAAACTGTTTTTT CASSSRSEREKLFF TRBJ1-4 - many TRBV7-2
TGTGCCATCAGTGAGGGGACAGGCGGAAATCAGCCCCAGCATTTT CAISEGTGGNQPQHF TRBJ1-5 TRBD1 few TRBV10-3
TGTGCCAGTACCCTAGGGACTGCTGTTGAAGCTTTCTTT CASTLGTAVEAFF TRBJ1-1 - few TRBV19
TGTGCCAGCACCCGGGACAGGGGGGTCCCTGAAGCTTTCTTT CASTRDRGVPEAFF TRBJ1-1 TRBD1 - TRBV28
TGTGCCAGCAGCCAGGGACTATTTTACAATGAGCAGTTCTTC CASSQGLFYNEQFF TRBJ2-1 TRBD2 few TRBV14
TGTGCCAGCAGCGAGGGCGGGATCAATCAGCCCCAGCATTTT CASSEGGINQPQHF TRBJ1-5 - - TRBV7-9
TGTGCCAGCAGCGGCGGGCTAGTACATGGCTACACCTTC CASSGGLVHGYTF TRBJ1-2 - many TRBV7-8
TGTGCCAGCAGTTACTCGGACAGGGGGTTCTACGAGCAGTGCTTC CASSYSDRGFYEQCF TRBJ2-7 TRBD1 - TRBV6-5